The rows below give T cell receptor beta chains drawn from one sample of a study of patients and donors after allogeneic stem cell transplantation. A single record per CDR3 protein comes from TCRdb applying MiXCR to the RT-PCR reads. This sample has approximately 160,000 distinct CDR3 sequences, with 20% to 25% found just once. Sample: blood, either unsorted or a sorted T cell fraction (not recorded which). These receptors all stem from a human donor who was either an allogeneic HSCT recipient or a stem cell or donor lymphocyte infusion donor (not recorded which). It is not recorded whose cells these are; they may come from a transplant donor. CDR3s leave out the opening cysteine and the closing phenylalanine or tryptophan.

cdr3_length: 10
j_call: TRBJ2-5
v_call: TRBV2
cdr3_aa: ASGAFQETQY

cdr3_length: 12
j_call: TRBJ1-5
v_call: TRBV7-2
cdr3_aa: ASSLGMGNQPQH

cdr3_length: 13
j_call: TRBJ2-7
v_call: TRBV4-2
cdr3_aa: ASSQDRVGAKEQY

cdr3_length: 15
j_call: TRBJ2-2
v_call: TRBV4-3
cdr3_aa: ASSRLIATTNTGELF

cdr3_length: 16
j_call: TRBJ1-2
v_call: TRBV19
cdr3_aa: ASSIPLGGATSNYGYT

cdr3_length: 11
j_call: TRBJ2-5
v_call: TRBV12-3/TRBV12-4
cdr3_aa: ASSSDRQETQY

cdr3_length: 18
j_call: TRBJ2-3
v_call: TRBV7-2
cdr3_aa: ASSLAVDWSWQGDTDTQY

cdr3_length: 13
j_call: TRBJ1-3
v_call: TRBV19
cdr3_aa: ASSIYNFGGNTIY

cdr3_length: 13
j_call: TRBJ1-4
v_call: TRBV12-3/TRBV12-4
cdr3_aa: ASIPRGQGREKLF

cdr3_length: 14
j_call: TRBJ1-1
v_call: TRBV5-6
cdr3_aa: ASSLAPGWGETEAF

cdr3_length: 13
j_call: TRBJ2-7
v_call: TRBV9
cdr3_aa: ASSTTSGGSYEQY

cdr3_length: 14
j_call: TRBJ1-6
v_call: TRBV27
cdr3_aa: ASSLRFSPPNSPLH

cdr3_length: 12
j_call: TRBJ2-4
v_call: TRBV2
cdr3_aa: ASHPTLAKNIQY

cdr3_length: 14
j_call: TRBJ2-2
v_call: TRBV7-9
cdr3_aa: ASSGNSGSRTGELF

cdr3_length: 14
j_call: TRBJ2-7
v_call: TRBV4-1
cdr3_aa: ASSQAPGQASYEQY

cdr3_length: 12
j_call: TRBJ1-5
v_call: TRBV10-3
cdr3_aa: AISEHGSNQPQH

cdr3_length: 12
j_call: TRBJ1-6
v_call: TRBV4-2
cdr3_aa: ASSHDTDSAPLH

cdr3_length: 13
j_call: TRBJ1-1
v_call: TRBV7-9
cdr3_aa: ASSPTAGLAREAF

cdr3_length: 10
j_call: TRBJ2-1
v_call: TRBV3-1
cdr3_aa: ASSQGLYEQF

cdr3_length: 13
j_call: TRBJ2-5
v_call: TRBV6-5
cdr3_aa: ASTLAGGLQETQY

cdr3_length: 11
j_call: TRBJ1-1
v_call: TRBV29-1
cdr3_aa: SVVRNMNTEAF

cdr3_length: 12
j_call: TRBJ1-6
v_call: TRBV5-1
cdr3_aa: ASSTGTGDSPLH

cdr3_length: 11
j_call: TRBJ1-1
v_call: TRBV12-3/TRBV12-4
cdr3_aa: ASSFFRYTEAF

cdr3_length: 15
j_call: TRBJ1-6
v_call: TRBV5-1
cdr3_aa: ASSQHPGTDGNSPLH

cdr3_length: 13
j_call: TRBJ1-5
v_call: TRBV12-3/TRBV12-4
cdr3_aa: ASSFRTGSNQPQH

cdr3_length: 12
j_call: TRBJ2-1
v_call: TRBV27
cdr3_aa: ASSLSGHYNEQF

cdr3_length: 10
j_call: TRBJ1-3
v_call: TRBV12-3/TRBV12-4
cdr3_aa: ASSLPGNTIY

cdr3_length: 12
j_call: TRBJ1-2
v_call: TRBV5-1
cdr3_aa: ASSLGGLSYGYT

cdr3_length: 13
j_call: TRBJ2-7
v_call: TRBV21-1
cdr3_aa: ASSKDRQESYEQY

cdr3_length: 13
j_call: TRBJ1-2
v_call: TRBV12-3/TRBV12-4
cdr3_aa: ASSSRQYPEGGYT

cdr3_length: 13
j_call: TRBJ2-1
v_call: TRBV2
cdr3_aa: ASRDRGFPYNEQF

cdr3_length: 16
j_call: TRBJ2-7
v_call: TRBV7-8
cdr3_aa: ASSLFAGLAGGYYEQY

cdr3_length: 13
j_call: TRBJ2-7
v_call: TRBV12-3/TRBV12-4
cdr3_aa: ASSFGQTSSYEQY

cdr3_length: 13
j_call: TRBJ2-3
v_call: TRBV5-6
cdr3_aa: ASSVGGISTDTQY

cdr3_length: 13
j_call: TRBJ1-3
v_call: TRBV7-2
cdr3_aa: ASSLALSSGNTIY

cdr3_length: 13
j_call: TRBJ2-1
v_call: TRBV12-3/TRBV12-4
cdr3_aa: ASSLTSAPSNEQF

cdr3_length: 13
j_call: TRBJ2-1
v_call: TRBV7-2
cdr3_aa: ASSLVYGSYNEQF

cdr3_length: 12
j_call: TRBJ2-7
v_call: TRBV20-1
cdr3_aa: SASGGLAGEEQY

cdr3_length: 15
j_call: TRBJ2-3
v_call: TRBV4-2
cdr3_aa: ASSQAGGSRGTDTQY

cdr3_length: 12
j_call: TRBJ1-1
v_call: TRBV6-1
cdr3_aa: ASSADRQGTEAF

cdr3_length: 11
j_call: TRBJ2-5
v_call: TRBV2
cdr3_aa: ASSRDSQETQY

cdr3_length: 13
j_call: TRBJ2-3
v_call: TRBV18
cdr3_aa: ASSLYRSPTDTQY

cdr3_length: 13
j_call: TRBJ2-7
v_call: TRBV20-1
cdr3_aa: SARTSGGVTYEQY

cdr3_length: 11
j_call: TRBJ2-5
v_call: TRBV29-1
cdr3_aa: SVVRTGAETQY

cdr3_length: 13
j_call: TRBJ1-3
v_call: TRBV7-2
cdr3_aa: ASSLVLGSGNTIY

cdr3_length: 11
j_call: TRBJ2-1
v_call: TRBV5-1
cdr3_aa: ASRHSGDNEQF

cdr3_length: 13
j_call: TRBJ2-3
v_call: TRBV4-1
cdr3_aa: ASSQAVQVTDTQY

cdr3_length: 13
j_call: TRBJ1-1
v_call: TRBV5-1
cdr3_aa: ASSLDREGFREAF

cdr3_length: 13
j_call: TRBJ2-7
v_call: TRBV7-9
cdr3_aa: ASSSLAGGLYEQY

cdr3_length: 12
j_call: TRBJ2-1
v_call: TRBV29-1
cdr3_aa: SVPTGLVYNEQF

cdr3_length: 13
j_call: TRBJ2-1
v_call: TRBV19
cdr3_aa: ASSIGGSYYNEQF

cdr3_length: 12
j_call: TRBJ2-1
v_call: TRBV21-1
cdr3_aa: ASSDKLGCDEQF

cdr3_length: 13
j_call: TRBJ1-4
v_call: TRBV6-6
cdr3_aa: ASSYSTGRGEKLF

cdr3_length: 14
j_call: TRBJ2-1
v_call: TRBV6-6
cdr3_aa: ASSSSGTGGTDEQF

cdr3_length: 13
j_call: TRBJ1-2
v_call: TRBV5-6
cdr3_aa: ASSSIGQDDYGYT